The 5 T cell receptor beta chains below all came from one sample that was sequenced in a study of cytomegalovirus exposure and HLA in healthy donors. Sequenced by immunoSEQ multiplex PCR; TCRdb stores in-frame clones only, minus some. The table shows about 170,000 clones, with 85% to 90% occurring only once. Specimen: PBMCs. These receptors all come from a woman aged 25 to 45 in good health and CMV-seronegative.

This clone was seen a single time. The rearrangement joins TRBV6-6 to TRBJ1-1; D gene ambiguous. This CDR3 contains 12 residues. Germline V CDR1 and CDR2: MNHNY, SVGAGI (reference sequence). V was cut by 2 bases and J by 6 bases, with 7 bases left in between. DNA for the CDR3: TGTGCCAGCAGTTACGGGAGGCCTGAAGCTTTCTTT. Its protein product is CASSYGRPEAFF.

This chain connects TRBV4-1 to TRBJ2-7; 9 positions agree with TRBD1. J lost 4 bases, V lost 3 bases, and 7 bases had no gene match. CDR3 length: 15 residues. Germline CDR1 and CDR2: MGHRA and YSYEKL. The CDR3 region is CASSHPGQGIYEQYF. CDR3 DNA sequence: TGCGCCAGCAGCCACCCGGGACAGGGTATATACGAGCAGTACTTC.

The gene calls are TRBV2 and TRBJ2-5, with D perhaps matching TRBD2 (6 bases). V shed 3 bases and J shed 3 bases, with 20 bases lying between them. This CDR3 contains 17 residues. Germline loops: CDR1 SNHLY, CDR2 FYNNEI. The CDR3 coding sequence is TGTGCCAGCAGTGACGGTGTGGGGAAAGCGGGTAAAGAGACCCAGTACTTC. Protein product: CASSDGVGKAGKETQYF.

The chain is built from TRBV7-2 and TRBJ2-5; D is uncertain. The germline V gene has CDR1 SGHTA and CDR2 FQGNSA. Trimming took 2 bases from V and 0 from J, leaving 10 bases between them. This CDR3 spans 15 amino acids. In DNA, the CDR3 is TGTGCCAGCAGCTTATGGGCCCGAGACCAAGAGACCCAGTACTTC. This sequence encodes CASSLWARDQETQYF. The full variable domain, in which reference TRBV7-2 and TRBJ2-5 provide the parts outside the CDR3, is GAGVSQSPSNKVTEKGKDVELRCDPISGHTALYWYRQSLGQGLEFLIYFQGNSAPDKSGLPSDRFSAERTGGSVSTLTIQRTQQEDSAVYLCASSLWARDQETQYFGPGTRLLVL.

This clone was seen more than once but under ten times. The sample contains more than one DNA sequence encoding this CDR3. DNA for the CDR3: TGTGCCAGCAGCTTAGTCAGCTACGAGCAGTACTTC. It is translated as CASSLVSYEQYF. The rearrangement joins TRBV7-9 to TRBJ2-7; no firm D call. The CDR3 covers 12 residues. Trimming pared 1 base from V and 3 bases from J, leaving 4 bases between. The germline gives CDR1 SEHNR, CDR2 FQNEAQ (reference sequence).